This T cell receptor (beta chain) was observed in a study of CD8+ T cells in alopecia areata. Study at large: Patients remained on tofacitinib for 6 to 18 months and then went 6 months without it.

Germline V CDR1 and CDR2: SNHLY, FYNNEI. The CDR3 is made up of 14 amino acids. V was clipped by 7 bases and J by 0 bases; unmatched bases: 2. On this clone itself: Its antigen is not known.

Specimens obtained from alopecia areata patients comprised lesional scalp punch biopsies and peripheral blood. Sequencing relied on a cDNA template that was reverse transcribed from extracted RNA. Profiling relied on immunoSEQ multiplex PCR, and the TCRdb table lists in-frame clones only, not all of them. The repertoire holds 15,000 to 20,000 clones, with more than 50% as singletons. Study-level points and caveats: Besides other cells, scalp samples also yield sequences of resident alphabeta T cells from normal skin.

This specimen was skin, taken at week 0. The origin of this receptor is a human donor with alopecia areata. The chain recombines TRBV2 with TRBJ1-5; 8 nucleotides match TRBD1. The CDR3 is CASTDRVSNQPQHF. The CDR3 nucleotides read TGTGCCAGCACGGACAGGGTTAGCAATCAGCCCCAGCATTTT.